Included here is one TCR beta chain sequence, with context. Germline CDR1 reads GTSNPN; CDR2 reads SVGIG (reference sequence). V gave up 7 bases and J gave up 4 bases, with 10 bases separating them. CDR3 length: 11 residues. The data were obtained in a study of blood T cell repertoires in COVID-19. Per the original data handling: It was from reference gene primer amplification that nucleated cell counts were estimated. Clones were read by immunoSEQ multiplex PCR, and TCRdb kept only the in-frame ones, dropping some. From that table come the V and J calls and clone size; the DNA was used to work out D and trimming. The repertoire holds a few hundred thousand clones, with 70% to 90% as singletons.

Sequences were obtained from peripheral blood. This clonotype was sampled from a middle-aged man with acute or convalescent COVID-19. This chain uses TRBV30 with TRBJ1-2, with D maybe TRBD1 (5 bases). The CDR3 coding sequence is TGTGCCTCGGGACTGCGCTATGGCTACACCTTC. Translation gives CASGLRYGYTF.